The clone carrying this T cell receptor beta chain has more than one count but fewer than ten. Its antigen is unidentified. One entry per CDR3 protein results from TCRdb running MiXCR on the RT-PCR reads. Of about half a million distinct CDR3 sequences listed, about 25% are singletons. This specimen belongs to a study of response to subunit inactivated influenza vaccine. Findings of the study overall: There was a suggestion from the authors that each seasonal influenza vaccination recruits few new T cells.

Germline loops: CDR1 KGHDR, CDR2 SFDVKD. The CDR3 covers 16 residues. Trimming removed 4 bases from V and 6 bases from J; junction bases left unmatched: 11. Sequenced material: CD4+ T cells sorted from PBMCs, taken about 5 days after vaccination. The origin of this receptor is a man aged 50 to 59 who received an inactivated influenza vaccine. V gene TRBV24-1 combines with J gene TRBJ2-3; 8 nucleotides match TRBD1. The CDR3 protein is CATSDPRTGSKDTQYF. The CDR3 nucleotides are TGTGCCACCAGTGACCCCCGGACAGGGTCTAAGGATACGCAGTATTTT.